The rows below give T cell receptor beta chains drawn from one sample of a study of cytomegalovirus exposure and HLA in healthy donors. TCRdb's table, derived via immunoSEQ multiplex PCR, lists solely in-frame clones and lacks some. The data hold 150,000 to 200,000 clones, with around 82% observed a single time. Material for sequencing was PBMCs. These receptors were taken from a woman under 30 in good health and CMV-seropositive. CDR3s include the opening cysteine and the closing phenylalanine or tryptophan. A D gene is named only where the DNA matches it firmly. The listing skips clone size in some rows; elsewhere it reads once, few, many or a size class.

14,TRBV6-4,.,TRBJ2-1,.,TGTGCCAGCAGTGACTCGGCTAGTTCGAATGAGCAGTTCTTC,CASSDSASSNEQFF
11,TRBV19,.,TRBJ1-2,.,TGTGCCAGTAGTGGAGACTATGGCTACACCTTC,CASSGDYGYTF
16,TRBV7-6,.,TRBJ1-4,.,TGTGCCAGCAGCTCCAAAGGGACAACAACTAATGAAAAACTGTTTTTT,CASSSKGTTTNEKLFF
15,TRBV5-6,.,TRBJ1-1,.,TGTGCCAGCAGCCGGACGTACGGGAGGGACACTGAAGCTTTCTTT,CASSRTYGRDTEAFF
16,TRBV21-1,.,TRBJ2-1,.,TGTGCCAGCAGGACATCAGGACTAGCGGGGGGTATCCTGGAGTTCTTC,CASRTSGLAGGILEFF
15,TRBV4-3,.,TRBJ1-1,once,TGCGCCAGCAGCCAAGAGTGGAGCATGAACACTGAAGCTTTCTTT,CASSQEWSMNTEAFF
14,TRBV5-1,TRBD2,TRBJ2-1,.,TGCGCCAGCAACCCCCGGACTAGCGGGAATGAGCAGTTCTTC,CASNPRTSGNEQFF
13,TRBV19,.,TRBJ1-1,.,TGTGCCAGTAGCGAAGCATTGAACACTGAAGCTTTCTTT,CASSEALNTEAFF
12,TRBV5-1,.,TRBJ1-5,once,TGCGCCAGCAGCTCAGGGTTTCAGCCCCAGCATTTT,CASSSGFQPQHF
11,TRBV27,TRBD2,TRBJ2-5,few,TGTGCCAGCACGGGGGGAGAGACCCAGTACTTC,CASTGGETQYF
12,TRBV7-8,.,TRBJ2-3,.,TGTGCCAGCAGCCCCCTAGCGTATACGCAGTATTTT,CASSPLAYTQYF
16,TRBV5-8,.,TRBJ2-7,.,TGTGCCAGCAGCTTGGCCCTCACAGGGCGCTCCTACGAGCAGTACTTC,CASSLALTGRSYEQYF
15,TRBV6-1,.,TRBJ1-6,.,TGTGCCAGCAGTGTCGACAGGATCAGTAATTCACCCCTCCACTTT,CASSVDRISNSPLHF
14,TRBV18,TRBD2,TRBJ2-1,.,TGTGCCAGCTCACTAGCGGGGGCCTTAAATGTGCAGTTCTTC,CASSLAGALNVQFF
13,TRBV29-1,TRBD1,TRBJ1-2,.,TGCAGCGGGGGGGACAGGGTCCCCTATGGCTACACCTTC,CSGGDRVPYGYTF
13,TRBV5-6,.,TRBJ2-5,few,TGTGCCAGCAGCAACCTTGGGCCAGAGACCCAGTACTTC,CASSNLGPETQYF
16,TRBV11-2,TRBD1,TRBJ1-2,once,TGTGCCAGCAGCTCGCCGCGGACAGGGCGGGGCTCTGGCTACACCTTC,CASSSPRTGRGSGYTF
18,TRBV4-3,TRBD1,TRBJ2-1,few,TGCGCCAGCAGCCAAAAGGGACAGCCATCAACGACCTACAATGAGCAGTTCTTC,CASSQKGQPSTTYNEQFF
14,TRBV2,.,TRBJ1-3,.,TGTGCCAGCAGTGAGGGGCACTCTGGAAACACCATATATTTT,CASSEGHSGNTIYF
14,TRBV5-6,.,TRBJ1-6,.,TGTGCCAGCAGCTTTTCCCTTCAGGCTCGGCCCCTCCACTTT,CASSFSLQARPLHF
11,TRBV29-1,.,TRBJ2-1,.,TGCAGCGCGGCAGGGTACAATGAGCAGTTCTTC,CSAAGYNEQFF
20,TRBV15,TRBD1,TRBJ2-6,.,TGTGCCACCAGCATAACTGACTCCGGGACAGGCCTCTCTGGGGCCAACGTCCTGACTTTC,CATSITDSGTGLSGANVLTF
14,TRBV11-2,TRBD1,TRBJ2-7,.,TGTGCCAGCAGCTTAGAGGGACAGAACTACGAGCAGTACTTC,CASSLEGQNYEQYF
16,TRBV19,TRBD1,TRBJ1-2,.,TGTGCCAGTAGTATAGTTTTTGGGACAGCATCTGGGGGCTACACCTTC,CASSIVFGTASGGYTF
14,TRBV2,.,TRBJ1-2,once,TGTGCCAGCAGTGAAGCGCGAGGTGGGGGCGGCTACACCTTC,CASSEARGGGGYTF
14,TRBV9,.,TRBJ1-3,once,TGTGCCAGCAGCGTTCGCGGGGTTGGAAACACCATATATTTT,CASSVRGVGNTIYF
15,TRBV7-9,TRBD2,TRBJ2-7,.,TGTGCCAGCAGCCCGCGACTAGCGGGGGGCTACGAGCAGTACTTC,CASSPRLAGGYEQYF
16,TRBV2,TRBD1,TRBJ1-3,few,TGTGCCAGCAGTGAGGGACAGGGGGTCTCTGGAAACACCATATATTTT,CASSEGQGVSGNTIYF
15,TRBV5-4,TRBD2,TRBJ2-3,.,TGTGCCAGCAGCTTGCGGGGGGGGGCCGCGGATACGCAGTATTTT,CASSLRGGAADTQYF
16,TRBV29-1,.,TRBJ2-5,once,TGCAGCGTTGAAGATGACGGCGGTTCTGTTCAAGAGACCCAGTACTTC,CSVEDDGGSVQETQYF
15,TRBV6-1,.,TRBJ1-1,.,TGTGCCAGCAGTGTGTTTAGGGGAAGGTTCACTGAAGCTTTCTTT,CASSVFRGRFTEAFF
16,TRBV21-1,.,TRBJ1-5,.,TGTGCCAGCAGCTTCTGGGCCCAATCCCGCAATCAGCCCCAGCATTTT,CASSFWAQSRNQPQHF
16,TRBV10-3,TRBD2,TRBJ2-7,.,TGTGCCATCAGTGACCAGGTCGGGAGGCTCGGGTACGAGCAGTACTTC,CAISDQVGRLGYEQYF
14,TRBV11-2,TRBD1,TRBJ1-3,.,TGTGCCAGCAGCTCCAACAGGGGTGGAAACACCATATATTTT,CASSSNRGGNTIYF
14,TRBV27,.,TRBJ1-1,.,TGTGCCAGCAGTTCCCGGGGTATGAACACTGAAGCTTTCTTT,CASSSRGMNTEAFF
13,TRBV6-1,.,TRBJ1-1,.,TGTGCCAGCAGTAAAAGCTGGAACACTGAAGCTTTCTTT,CASSKSWNTEAFF
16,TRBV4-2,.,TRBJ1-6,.,TGTGCCAGCAGCCAAGATGAGGACAGTAATAATTCACCCCTCCACTTT,CASSQDEDSNNSPLHF